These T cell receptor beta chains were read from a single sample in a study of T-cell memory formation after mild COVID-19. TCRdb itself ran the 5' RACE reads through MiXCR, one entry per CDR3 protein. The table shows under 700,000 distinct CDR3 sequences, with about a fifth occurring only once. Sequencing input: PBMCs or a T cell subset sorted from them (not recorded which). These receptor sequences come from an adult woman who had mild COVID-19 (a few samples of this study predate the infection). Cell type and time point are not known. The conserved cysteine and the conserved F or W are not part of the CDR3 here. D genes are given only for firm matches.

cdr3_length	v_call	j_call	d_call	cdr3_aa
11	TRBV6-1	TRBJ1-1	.	ASSRHRDTEAF
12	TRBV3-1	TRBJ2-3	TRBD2	ASSQSSGRATQY
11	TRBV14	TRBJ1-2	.	ASSSATNYGYT
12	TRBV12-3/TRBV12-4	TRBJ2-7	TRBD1	ASSHDRGTYEQY
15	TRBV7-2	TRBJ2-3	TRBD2	ASSSWPASGATDTQY
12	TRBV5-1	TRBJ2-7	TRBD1	ASRGQGNSYEQY
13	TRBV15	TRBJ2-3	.	ATSSTGHGVDTQY
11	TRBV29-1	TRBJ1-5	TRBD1	SVGQGLNQPQH
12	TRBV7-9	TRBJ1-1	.	ASSWGHPNTEAF
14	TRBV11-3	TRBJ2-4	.	ASSHDSSLAKNIQY
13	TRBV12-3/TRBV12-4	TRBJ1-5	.	ASSSVGGAGQPQH
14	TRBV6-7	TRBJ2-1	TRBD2	ASSYSVAGENNEQF
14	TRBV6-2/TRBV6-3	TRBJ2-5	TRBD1	ASSSTGVPLKETQY
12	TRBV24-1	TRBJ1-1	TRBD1	ATSDSGQSAEAF
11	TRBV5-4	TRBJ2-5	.	ASSIATEETQY
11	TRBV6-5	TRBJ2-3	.	ASLKRGTDTQY
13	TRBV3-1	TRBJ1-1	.	ASSQEGKRATEAF
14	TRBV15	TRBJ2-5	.	ATSRKGTLVQETQY
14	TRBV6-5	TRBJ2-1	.	ASSSGAYLTRNEQF
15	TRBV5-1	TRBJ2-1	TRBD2	ASSLGLAGPSYNEQF
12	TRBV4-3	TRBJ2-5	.	ASSRTQGGETQY
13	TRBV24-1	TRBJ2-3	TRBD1	ATSDSRQGEDTQY
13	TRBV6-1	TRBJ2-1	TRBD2	ASLTTSGRQDEQF
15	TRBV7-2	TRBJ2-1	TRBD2	ASSLELGLAERNEQF
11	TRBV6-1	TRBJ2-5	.	ASRVASGETQY
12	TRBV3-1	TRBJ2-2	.	ASSPHSSDGELF
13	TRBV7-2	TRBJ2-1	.	ASSPLAGAYNEQF
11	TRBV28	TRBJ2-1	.	ASSPGDRLSQF
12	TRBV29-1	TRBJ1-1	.	SVAQGRLNTEAF
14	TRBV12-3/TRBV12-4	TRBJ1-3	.	ASSLAAGASGNTIY
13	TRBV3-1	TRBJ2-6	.	ASSQEGSGANVLT
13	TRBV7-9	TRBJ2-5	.	ASSWNSGFLETQY
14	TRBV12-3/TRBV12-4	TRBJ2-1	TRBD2	ASRGTGTSGGYEQF
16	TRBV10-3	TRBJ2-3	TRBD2	AITLGGESPKSTDTQY
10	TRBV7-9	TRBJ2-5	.	ASSFGSQTQY
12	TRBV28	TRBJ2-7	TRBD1	ASSYRGPPYEQY
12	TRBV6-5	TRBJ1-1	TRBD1	ASSYSPGQSIAF
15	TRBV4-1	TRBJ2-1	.	ASSVQPGLYSYNEQF
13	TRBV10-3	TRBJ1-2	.	AIKIDSTIVGGYT
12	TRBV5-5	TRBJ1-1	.	ASSLTEMNTEAF
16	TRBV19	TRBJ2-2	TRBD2	ASSDRLAGGPSHGELF
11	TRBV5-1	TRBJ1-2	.	ATSGVRGHGYT
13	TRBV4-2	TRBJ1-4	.	ASSQGYNVREKLF
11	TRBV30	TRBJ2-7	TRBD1	AWSPGTAYEQY
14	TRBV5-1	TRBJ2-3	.	ASSPRAGRRTDTQY
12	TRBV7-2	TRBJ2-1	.	ASSPGTSGNEQF
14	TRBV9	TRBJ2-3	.	ASSGREGKHTDTQY
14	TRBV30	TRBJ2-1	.	AWSEPEGGFHNEQF
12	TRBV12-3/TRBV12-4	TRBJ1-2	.	ASSPHSFGYGYT
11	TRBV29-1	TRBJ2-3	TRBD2	SLRAGGSDTQY
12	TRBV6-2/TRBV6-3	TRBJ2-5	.	ASRTDGRQETQY
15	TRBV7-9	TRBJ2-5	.	ASSLNNWGGHIETQY
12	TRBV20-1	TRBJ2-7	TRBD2	SALTSASSYEQY
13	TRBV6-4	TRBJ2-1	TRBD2	ASSIAGTSFHEQF
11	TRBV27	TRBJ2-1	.	ASSLLGDNEQF
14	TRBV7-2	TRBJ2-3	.	ASSPSGRGQTDTQY
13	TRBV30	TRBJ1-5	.	AWSVHVGGNQPQH
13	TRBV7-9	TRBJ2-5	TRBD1	ASSLKDRGRETQY
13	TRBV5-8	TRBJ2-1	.	ASSSFAYLDNEQF
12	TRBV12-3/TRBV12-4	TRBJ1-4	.	ASSFWAANEKLF